This T cell receptor beta chain was observed in a study of cytomegalovirus exposure and HLA in healthy donors. As for the study in general: The Caucasian-associated ancestry cluster held over 80% of some 420 genotyped donors. Study observations and caveats: TCR beta V- and J-gene trimming was later associated with a missense DCLRE1C variant.

In the case of this clone: Antigen unknown.

Germline CDR1 and CDR2: MDHEN and SYDVKM. The CDR3 sequence is 17 residues long. V lost 7 bases and J 6 bases, leaving 27 bases between the germline ends. This PCR relied on a set of 60 Vbeta primers and 13 Jbeta primers. TCRdb keeps only in-frame clones here, not all; method: immunoSEQ multiplex PCR. The sample contains approximately 150,000 clones, around 79% of which appear only once. J is TRBJ1-2 and V is TRBV28, with a weak D call TRBD1 (6 bases). The sequencing input was PBMCs. The sequence was obtained from a man aged 35 to 55 in good health and CMV-seronegative. The CDR3 nucleotides are TGTGCCAGCACCAAAGGGGGGGCCGGGGAGGGGGGGGATGGCTACACCTTC. It translates to CASTKGGAGEGGDGYTF.